Described below is a single TCR beta chain sequence and its context. The target antigen is unknown. This entry belongs to a study of CD8 T cells in Susac syndrome. General observations from the study: The study's TCR sequencing and HLA analysis drew on a certain number of individuals. That number was acknowledged as relatively small.

Random-hexamer reverse transcription was applied to about 0.5 to 1 ug RNA. By means of immunoSEQ multiplex PCR, TCR beta CDR3 spanning 54 Vbeta and 13 Jbeta underwent amplification. One entry per CDR3 protein, called by TCRdb with MiXCR from the immunoSEQ multiplex PCR reads. The top ten clones hold about 0.17% of a sample with 250,000 to 300,000 distinct CDR3 sequences, roughly 90% of them seen once. Sequencing targeted TCR beta in T cells from blood (CD8+ and CD4+). The multiple sclerosis controls comprised treatment-naive patients whose relapsing-remitting disease was stable or active. The CDR3 is 16 residues long. After removal of 5 bases from V and 3 bases from J, the junction contained 12 bases not matched to a gene. Germline V lookup: CDR1 MDHEN, CDR2 SYDVKM.

The genes are TRBV28 and TRBJ2-7, with 8 positions matching TRBD2. The specimen was CD8+ T cells from PBMCs. This TCR derives from a human donor with multiple sclerosis. CDR3 sequence: CASSKPSRGAGYEQYF. DNA of the CDR3: TGTGCCAGCAGTAAGCCGTCGCGGGGGGCTGGCTACGAGCAGTACTTC.